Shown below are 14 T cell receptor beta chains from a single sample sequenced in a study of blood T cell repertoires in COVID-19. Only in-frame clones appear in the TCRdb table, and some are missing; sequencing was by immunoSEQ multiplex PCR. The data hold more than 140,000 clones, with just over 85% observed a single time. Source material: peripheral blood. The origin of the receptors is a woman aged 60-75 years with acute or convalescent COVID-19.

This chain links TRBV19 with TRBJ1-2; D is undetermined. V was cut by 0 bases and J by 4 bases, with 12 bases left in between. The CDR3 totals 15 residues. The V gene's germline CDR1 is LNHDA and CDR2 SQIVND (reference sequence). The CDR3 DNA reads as TGTGCCAGTAGTATAGAGCAGGCATCGTTCTATGGCTACACCTTC. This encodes CASSIEQASFYGYTF.

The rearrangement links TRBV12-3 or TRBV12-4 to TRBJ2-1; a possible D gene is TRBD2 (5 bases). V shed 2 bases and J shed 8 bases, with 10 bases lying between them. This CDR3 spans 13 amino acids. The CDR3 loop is CASSLSGSDEQFF. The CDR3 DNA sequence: TGTGCCAGCAGTTTATCGGGGTCGGATGAGCAGTTCTTC.

The CDR3: CASSSPGLAGEGGETQYF. In DNA, the CDR3 is TGCGCCAGCAGCTCTCCAGGACTAGCGGGGGAGGGAGGAGAGACCCAGTACTTC. V and J are TRBV5-1 and TRBJ2-5; 13 nucleotides agree with TRBD2. The CDR3 is 18 residues long. Germline-derived CDR1 and CDR2 are SGHRS and YFSETQ. Germline trimming cut 3 bases from V and 4 bases from J; bases unmatched to any gene: 12. Based on the CDR3 plus reference TRBV5-1 and TRBJ2-5, the full variable domain is KAGVTQTPRYLIKTRGQQVTLSCSPISGHRSVSWYQQTPGQGLQFLFEYFSETQRNKGNFPGRFSGRQFSNSRSEMNVSTLELGDSALYLCASSSPGLAGEGGETQYFGPGTRLLVL.

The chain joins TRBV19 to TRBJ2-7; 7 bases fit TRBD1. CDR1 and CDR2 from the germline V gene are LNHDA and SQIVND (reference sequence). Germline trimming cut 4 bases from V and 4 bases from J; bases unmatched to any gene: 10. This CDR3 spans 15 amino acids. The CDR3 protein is CASSTVGQKQYEQYF. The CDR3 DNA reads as TGTGCCAGTAGTACCGTGGGACAGAAACAATACGAGCAGTACTTC.

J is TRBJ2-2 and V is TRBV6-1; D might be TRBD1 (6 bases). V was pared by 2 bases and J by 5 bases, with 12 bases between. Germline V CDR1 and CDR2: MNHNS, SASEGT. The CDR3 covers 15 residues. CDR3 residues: CASSETARGTGELFF. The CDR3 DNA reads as TGTGCCAGCAGTGAAACGGCCAGGGGAACCGGGGAGCTGTTTTTT.

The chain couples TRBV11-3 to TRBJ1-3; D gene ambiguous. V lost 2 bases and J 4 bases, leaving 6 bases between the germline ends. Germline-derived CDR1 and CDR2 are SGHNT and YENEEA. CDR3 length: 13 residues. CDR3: CASSLRQGNTIYF. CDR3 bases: TGTGCCAGCAGCTTACGCCAGGGAAACACCATATATTTT.

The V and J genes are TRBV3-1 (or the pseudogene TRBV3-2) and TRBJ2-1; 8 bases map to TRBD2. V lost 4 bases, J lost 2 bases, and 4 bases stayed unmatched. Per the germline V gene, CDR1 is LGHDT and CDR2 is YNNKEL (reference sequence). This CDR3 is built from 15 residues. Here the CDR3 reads CASSRSGNTYNEQFF. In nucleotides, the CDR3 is TGTGCCAGCAGCCGTAGCGGGAACACCTACAATGAGCAGTTCTTC.

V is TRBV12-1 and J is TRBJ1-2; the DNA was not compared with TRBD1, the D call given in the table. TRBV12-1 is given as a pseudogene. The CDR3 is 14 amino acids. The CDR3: CASSFQSPSYGYTF. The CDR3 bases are TGTGCCAGCAGCTTTCAGTCTCCATCTTATGGCTACACCTTC.

CDR3 nucleotides: TGCGCCAGCAGCCCCGCAGGGGCCCCTAACTATGGCTACACCTTC. It translates to CASSPAGAPNYGYTF. This chain connects TRBV5-1 to TRBJ1-2, with D possibly TRBD1 on 6 matching bases. V lost 4 bases, J lost 0 bases, and 13 bases lay in between. Germline-derived CDR1 and CDR2 are SGHRS and YFSETQ. CDR3 length equals 15 residues. Using reference TRBV5-1 and TRBJ1-2 for the parts outside the CDR3, the full variable domain is KAGVTQTPRYLIKTRGQQVTLSCSPISGHRSVSWYQQTPGQGLQFLFEYFSETQRNKGNFPGRFSGRQFSNSRSEMNVSTLELGDSALYLCASSPAGAPNYGYTFGSGTRLTVV.

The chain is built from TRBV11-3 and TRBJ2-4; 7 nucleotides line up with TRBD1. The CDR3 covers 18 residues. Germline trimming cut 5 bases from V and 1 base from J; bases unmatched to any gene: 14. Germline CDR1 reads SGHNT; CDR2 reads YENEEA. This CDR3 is CASSPGGTPLGAKNIQYF. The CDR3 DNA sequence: TGTGCCAGCAGCCCAGGGGGTACACCCCTGGGGGCCAAAAACATTCAGTACTTC.

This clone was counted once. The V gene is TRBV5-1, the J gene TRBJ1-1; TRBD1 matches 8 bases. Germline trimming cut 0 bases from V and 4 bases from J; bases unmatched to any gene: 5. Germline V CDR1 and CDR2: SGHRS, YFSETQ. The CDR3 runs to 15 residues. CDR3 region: CASSLGDRGFTEAFF. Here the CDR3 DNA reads TGCGCCAGCAGCTTGGGTGACAGGGGTTTCACTGAAGCTTTCTTT.

CDR3 residues: CASSVAATGVGEQYF. The CDR3 region has the DNA TGTGCCAGCAGCGTAGCCGCGACAGGGGTGGGGGAGCAGTACTTC. V usage is TRBV9 and J usage is TRBJ2-7; 8 nucleotides align to TRBD1. Germline loops: CDR1 SGDLS, CDR2 YYNGEE. The trim removed 0 bases at V and 7 bases at J, leaving 9 bases unmatched. CDR3 length: 15 amino acids.

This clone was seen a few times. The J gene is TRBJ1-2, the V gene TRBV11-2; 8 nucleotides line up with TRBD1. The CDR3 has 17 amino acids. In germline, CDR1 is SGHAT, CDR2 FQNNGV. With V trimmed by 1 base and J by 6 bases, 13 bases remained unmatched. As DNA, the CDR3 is TGTGCCAGCAGCTTAGTGGGTCGACGGCAGGGGGCGAATGGCTACACCTTC. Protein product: CASSLVGRRQGANGYTF.

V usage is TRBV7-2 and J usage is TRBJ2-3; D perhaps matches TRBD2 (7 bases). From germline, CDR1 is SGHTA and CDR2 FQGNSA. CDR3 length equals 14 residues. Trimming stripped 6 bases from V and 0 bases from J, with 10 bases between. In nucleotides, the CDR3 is TGTGCCAGCAGGGCGGGGGCAAGCACAGATACGCAGTATTTT. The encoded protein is CASRAGASTDTQYF.